The present TCR beta chain was sequenced within a study of T cell responses to AZD1222 COVID-19 vaccine. Generated by immunoSEQ multiplex PCR, the TCRdb table keeps only in-frame clones and is missing some. The data show some 60,000 clones, over 65% seen once. There are 12 residues in the CDR3. The V end was cut by 10 bases, the J end by 3 bases, with 10 bases between. From germline, CDR1 is MDHEN and CDR2 SYDVKM. This clonotype originated in an adult who received the AZD1222 COVID-19 vaccine. The chain uses TRBV28 and TRBJ1-5; D unclear. The starting material was peripheral blood, obtained 28 days after the second AZD1222 dose. The CDR3, as DNA: TGTGCCATCGGCCAGACCAATCAGCCCCAGCATTTT. Encoded protein: CAIGQTNQPQHF.